What follows are 26 T cell receptor beta chains derived from one specimen sequenced in a study of T cells in tuberculosis (dated by TCRdb to 2016 to 2019). The protocol used for the library was the immunoSEQ multiplex PCR assay. In TCRdb, the immuneACCESS table is reduced to in-frame sequences with V and J assigned. These tables do not hold every clone; where another copy was compared, an unresolved V gene accounts for under half, and the others remain unexplained. Within this sample are roughly 7,100 clones, with around 95% of them counted one time only. The ten most abundant clones make up 11% of the sample. Material: PBMCs. Receptor source: an adult with tuberculosis.

The chain recombines TRBV5-5 with TRBJ2-3; D unclear. The CDR3 length is 17 residues. Germline V CDR1 and CDR2: SGHKS, YYEKEE (reference sequence). Trimming pared 6 bases from V and 3 bases from J, leaving 23 bases between. CDR3 in DNA: TGTGCCAGCATGACTCCAATAGTGTCTACGTCGACAGATACGCAGTATTTT. This gives the protein CASMTPIVSTSTDTQYF.

J is TRBJ2-1 and V is TRBV6-5; D not resolved. Trimming cost V 8 bases and J 13 bases, with 15 bases left between them. This CDR3 comprises 11 residues. CDR1 is MNHEY and CDR2 is SVGAGI in the germline V gene. CDR3 region: CASGDRLAQFF. In nucleotides, the CDR3 is TGTGCCAGCGGAGACCGACTCGCCCAGTTCTTC.

The chain carries TRBV9 and TRBJ2-5, with 10 bases fitting TRBD1. Per germline, CDR1 SGDLS and CDR2 YYNGEE. This CDR3 has 15 amino acids. Trimming cost V 4 bases and J 4 bases; bases outside gene matches: 7. As DNA, the CDR3 is TGTGCCAGCAGCCCGTGGGACAGGGGAGGAGAGACCCAGTACTTC. Translating gives CASSPWDRGGETQYF.

The CDR3 is CASSQALRGGIEQFF. The CDR3 DNA sequence: TGTGCCAGCAGCCAAGCTCTGCGGGGGGGCATTGAGCAGTTCTTC. J is TRBJ2-1 and V is TRBV4-2; 9 nucleotides align to TRBD2. CDR1 and CDR2 from the germline V gene are LGHNA and YNFKEQ. Trimming removed 1 base from V and 9 bases from J; junction bases left unmatched: 7. There are 15 residues in the CDR3.

The CDR3 is CASSLGSGAYEQYF. The CDR3 bases are TGCGCCAGCAGCTTGGGGTCAGGGGCCTACGAGCAGTACTTC. The gene calls are TRBV5-1 and TRBJ2-7, with D possibly TRBD1 on 6 matching bases. CDR3 length: 14 amino acids. CDR1 is SGHRS and CDR2 is YFSETQ in the germline V gene. The V and J ends lost 0 bases and 2 bases respectively, with 9 bases between them.

This rearrangement joins TRBV30 to TRBJ2-7, with D perhaps matching TRBD2 (6 bases). In germline, CDR1 is GTSNPN, CDR2 SVGIG (reference sequence). The CDR3 covers 13 residues. V lost 3 bases and J 3 bases, leaving 12 bases between the germline ends. In nucleotides, the CDR3 is TGTGCCTGGAGCCCCCCGGAGGGCTACGAGCAGTACTTC. This sequence encodes CAWSPPEGYEQYF. Full variable domain (outside the CDR3, taken from reference TRBV30 and TRBJ2-7): SQTIHQWPATLVQPVGSPLSLECTVEGTSNPNLYWYRQAAGRGLQLLFYSVGIGQISSEVPQNLSASRPQDRQFILSSKKLLLSDSGFYLCAWSPPEGYEQYFGPGTRLTVT.

The rearrangement uses TRBV30 and TRBJ2-1, with D possibly matching TRBD2 (5 bases). This CDR3 contains 13 residues. The V end was cut by 7 bases, the J end by 8 bases, with 18 bases between. CDR1 and CDR2 (germline): GTSNPN, SVGIG (reference sequence). The CDR3 DNA is TGTGCCTTGGACCCCTTTAGCGACGATGAGCAGTTCTTC. Translated: CALDPFSDDEQFF.

This clone was observed a single time. This rearrangement joins TRBV5-6 to TRBJ2-3; D call uncertain. Germline CDR1 and CDR2: SGHDT and YYEEEE. The CDR3 totals 13 residues. Trimming pared 0 bases from V and 2 bases from J, leaving 4 bases between. CDR3 residues: CASSLADTDTQYF. Here the CDR3 DNA reads TGTGCCAGCAGCTTGGCAGACACAGATACGCAGTATTTT.

V usage is TRBV7-3 and J usage is TRBJ2-3; D remains unclear. With 4 bases removed from V and 0 bases from J, the gap between germline ends came to 5 bases. CDR3 length: 13 amino acids. Per germline, CDR1 SGHTA and CDR2 FQGTGA. As DNA, the CDR3 is TGTGCCAGCAGCTCCCCGAGCACAGATACGCAGTATTTT. It translates to CASSSPSTDTQYF.

CDR3 in amino acids: CASSVEPSGTYEQYF. CDR3 sequence (DNA): TGTGCCAGCAGCGTAGAGCCTAGCGGGACCTACGAGCAGTACTTC. The rearrangement uses TRBV9 and TRBJ2-7; 9 nucleotides line up with TRBD2. With V trimmed by 0 bases and J by 2 bases, 3 bases remained unmatched. This CDR3 has 15 residues. The germline gives CDR1 SGDLS, CDR2 YYNGEE.

The gene calls are TRBV11-2 and TRBJ1-2; 7 nucleotides match TRBD1. Trimming cost V 0 bases and J 11 bases; bases outside gene matches: 15. This CDR3 has 16 amino acids. Germline values: CDR1 SGHAT, CDR2 FQNNGV. CDR3 sequence: CASSLDRDRVNSNYTF. CDR3 DNA sequence: TGTGCCAGCAGCTTAGATCGCGACAGGGTAAACTCAAATTACACCTTC.

This chain uses TRBV4-1 with TRBJ2-7; D might be TRBD2 (6 bases). Germline V gene lookup returns CDR1 MGHRA and CDR2 YSYEKL. V lost 4 bases, J lost 1 base, and 11 bases lay in between. The CDR3 contains 14 residues. The CDR3 spells CASSPRAGSYEQYF. CDR3 DNA sequence: TGCGCCAGCAGCCCTAGGGCGGGGTCCTACGAGCAGTACTTC.

The rearrangement uses TRBV7-9 and TRBJ2-7; D is possibly TRBD2 (5 bases). The V and J ends lost 5 bases and 0 bases respectively, with 17 bases between them. CDR3 size: 16 residues. Germline V CDR1 and CDR2: SEHNR, FQNEAQ (reference sequence). The CDR3 region is CASSPLVGRSSYEQYF. As DNA, the CDR3 is TGTGCCAGCAGCCCCCTCGTAGGGAGAAGCTCCTACGAGCAGTACTTC.

V is TRBV7-9 and J is TRBJ2-3, with a possible D match to TRBD1 (6 bases). Trimming cost V 2 bases and J 6 bases, with 12 bases left between them. The V gene's germline CDR1 is SEHNR and CDR2 FQNEAQ (reference sequence). The length of the CDR3 is 14 residues. This CDR3 is CASSLSQGADTQYF. The CDR3 coding sequence is TGTGCCAGCAGCTTATCACAGGGCGCCGATACGCAGTATTTT.

This chain links TRBV11-3 with TRBJ1-5, with D possibly TRBD1 on 5 matching bases. Germline lookup yields CDR1 SGHNT and CDR2 YENEEA. CDR3 size: 17 residues. Trimming stripped 5 bases from V and 1 base from J, with 18 bases between. CDR3: CASSRQSSTESNQPQHF. The CDR3, as DNA: TGTGCCAGCAGCCGCCAATCGTCGACAGAAAGCAATCAGCCCCAGCATTTT.

The chain recombines TRBV18 with TRBJ2-1; D is uncertain. Trimming took off 1 base at V and 7 bases at J, with 8 bases between the two ends. The CDR3 totals 13 residues. The germline V gene has CDR1 KGHSH and CDR2 LQKENI. CDR3 nucleotide sequence: TGTGCCAGCTCACCACTAGAGCCTAATGAGCAGTTCTTC. Encoded protein: CASSPLEPNEQFF.

The V and J genes are TRBV27 and TRBJ1-2; 7 bases agree with TRBD1. Looked up from germline, CDR1 is MNHEY and CDR2 is SMNVEV (reference sequence). The junction had 3 bases not matched to a gene; V was cut back by 6 bases and J by 2 bases. The CDR3 extends over 13 amino acids. The CDR3 coding sequence is TGTGCCAGCAGGCCACAGGGGAACTATGGCTACACCTTC. Protein: CASRPQGNYGYTF.

The CDR3 is CASSSNTDTQYF. The DNA for the CDR3 is TGTGCCAGCAGTTCCAACACAGATACGCAGTATTTT. V gene TRBV6-6 combines with J gene TRBJ2-3, with D uncertain. V was shortened by 4 bases and J by 2 bases, with 4 bases between the two germline ends. The CDR3 has 12 amino acids. Germline values: CDR1 MNHNY, CDR2 SVGAGI (reference sequence).

This chain connects TRBV6-6 to TRBJ2-4, with TRBD1 identical over 7 bases. J gave up 4 bases and V 4 bases, and 4 bases lay outside the gene matches. There are 14 residues in the CDR3. Germline CDR1 MNHNY, CDR2 SVGAGI (reference sequence). CDR3 DNA sequence: TGTGCCAGCAGTTTCGGACAGGAGAAAAACATTCAGTACTTC. This encodes CASSFGQEKNIQYF.

The chain uses TRBV5-1 and TRBJ2-7; TRBD2 agrees at 8 bases. The CDR3 spans 14 residues. V shed 7 bases and J 2 bases; nucleotides not matched to a gene: 8. Germline CDR1 SGHRS, CDR2 YFSETQ. Here the CDR3 DNA reads TGCGCCAGCTCCCCGGCGGGGGGAACCTACGAGCAGTACTTC. Translated, it gives CASSPAGGTYEQYF. Filled out from reference TRBV5-1 and TRBJ2-7, the complete variable domain reads KAGVTQTPRYLIKTRGQQVTLSCSPISGHRSVSWYQQTPGQGLQFLFEYFSETQRNKGNFPGRFSGRQFSNSRSEMNVSTLELGDSALYLCASSPAGGTYEQYFGPGTRLTVT.

The chain has TRBV4-1 and TRBJ1-4, with D perhaps matching TRBD1 (6 bases). V dropped 0 bases and J dropped 11 bases, with 19 bases sitting between them. The V gene's germline CDR1 is MGHRA and CDR2 YSYEKL. CDR3 length: 16 amino acids. The CDR3 DNA reads as TGCGCCAGCAGCCAAGAACAGGGTGCCCCTTCTGGGAAACTGTTTTTT. Its translation: CASSQEQGAPSGKLFF.

The V and J genes are TRBV5-6 and TRBJ2-7; possible D gene TRBD2, 5 bases. Trimming took off 3 bases at V and 3 bases at J, with 7 bases between the two ends. The CDR3 runs to 12 residues. Germline-derived CDR1 and CDR2 are SGHDT and YYEEEE. CDR3 DNA: TGTGCCAGCAGCTCGGAGGTCTACGAGCAGTACTTC. Amino acid sequence: CASSSEVYEQYF.

The chain carries TRBV19 and TRBJ2-5, with 7 bases aligning to TRBD2. The junction had 8 bases not matched to a gene; V was cut back by 1 base and J by 0 bases. Looked up from germline, CDR1 is LNHDA and CDR2 is SQIVND (reference sequence). The CDR3 is made up of 17 amino acids. The CDR3 sequence: CASSIAAGQVYQETQYF. The CDR3 bases are TGTGCCAGTAGTATAGCAGCGGGGCAGGTGTACCAAGAGACCCAGTACTTC.

The chain couples TRBV5-1 to TRBJ1-1; D gene unclear. This CDR3 spans 16 amino acids. The germline V and J ends were trimmed by 6 bases and 1 base, with 19 bases remaining between them. From germline, CDR1 is SGHRS and CDR2 YFSETQ. CDR3 in amino acids: CASTARLPDTNTEAFF. In DNA form, the CDR3 reads TGCGCCAGCACCGCAAGACTACCCGATACGAACACTGAAGCTTTCTTT.

V and J are TRBV10-3 and TRBJ1-1, with D perhaps TRBD1 (6 bases). The V end lost 2 bases, the J end lost 6 bases, and 13 bases lay between the germline ends. The CDR3 is 14 amino acids. In germline, CDR1 is ENHRY, CDR2 SYGVKD. The CDR3 DNA is TGTGCCATCAGTGAGCCTCACAGGGCCGCTGAAGCTTTCTTT. Translating it yields CAISEPHRAAEAFF.

CDR3 residues: CASSQNNGGVRYEQYF. CDR3 coding DNA: TGCGCCAGCAGCCAAAATAATGGCGGGGTCCGATACGAGCAGTACTTC. The V call is TRBV4-1, the J call TRBJ2-7, with TRBD2 as a possible D gene (6 bases). This CDR3 spans 16 amino acids. V was cut by 2 bases and J by 4 bases, with 18 bases left in between. Per the germline V gene, CDR1 is MGHRA and CDR2 is YSYEKL.